The clone carrying this T cell receptor beta chain was detected only once. Its matching antigen is unknown. 60 Vbeta and 13 Jbeta primers were used in PCR. The repertoire was sequenced with immunoSEQ multiplex PCR; TCRdb's copy has only in-frame clones and lacks some. The sample shows about 100,000 clones, around 85% of them seen only once. The sample comes from a study of cytomegalovirus exposure and HLA in healthy donors. Findings and caveats of the study: Highest at DRB1 and lowest at HLA-C, TCR association rates differed among HLA loci in a later analysis.

J lost 0 bases, V lost 7 bases, and 4 bases had no gene match. The CDR3 is made up of 14 amino acids. Germline CDR1 is SGDLS and CDR2 is YYNGEE. This receptor was taken from a man aged 35 to 55 in good health and CMV-seropositive. The sample was PBMCs. The V gene is TRBV9, the J gene TRBJ2-3; TRBD1 agrees at 8 bases. The CDR3 DNA reads TGTGCCAGCTCCAGGACAGGGAGCACAGATACGCAGTATTTT. It codes for CASSRTGSTDTQYF.